These 21 T cell receptor beta chains share one sample of origin, sequenced in a study of OX40 agonist ivuxolimab in advanced cancers. Assay used: immunoSEQ multiplex PCR; TCRdb lists only in-frame clones, some missing. The data contain some 16,000 clones, about 88% of them singletons. The material sequenced was CD4+ or CD8+ T cells sorted from blood, taken in a trial of the OX40 agonist ivuxolimab. The receptors derive from an adult with an advanced solid tumor such as melanoma, head and neck, liver or kidney cancer.

The rearrangement links TRBV6-5 to TRBJ2-2; 9 positions agree with TRBD2. In germline, CDR1 is MNHEY, CDR2 SVGAGI. The CDR3 totals 16 residues. Losses at the gene ends were 4 bases for V and 9 bases for J; bases not matched to a gene: 12. CDR3 sequence reads: CASSSLGLADPRELFF. The CDR3 coding sequence is TGTGCCAGCAGTTCCCTGGGACTAGCAGATCCCCGGGAGCTGTTTTTT.

This chain links TRBV30 with TRBJ2-7, with TRBD2 matching 8 bases. CDR1 GTSNPN and CDR2 SVGIG come from the germline V gene (reference sequence). This CDR3 comprises 14 residues. Trimming took 3 bases from V and 7 from J; bases not matched to a gene: 11. CDR3 loop: CAWRRSGAPREQYF. As DNA, the CDR3 is TGTGCCTGGAGACGTAGCGGGGCCCCTCGAGAGCAGTACTTC.

This chain links TRBV30 with TRBJ2-2, with D possibly being TRBD1 or TRBD2 (5 bases each). The germline V gene encodes CDR1 GTSNPN and CDR2 SVGIG (reference sequence). Trimming stripped 2 bases from V and 1 base from J, with 14 bases between. The CDR3 has 16 residues. As DNA, the CDR3 is TGTGCCTGGAGTATCGGGACGGCAATGAACACCGGGGAGCTGTTTTTT. It specifies CAWSIGTAMNTGELFF.

The CDR3 DNA reads as TGTGCCAGCAGCCCGGGACTAGCGGGAGGAAAGACCCAGTACTTC. As protein: CASSPGLAGGKTQYF. This chain uses TRBV7-3 with TRBJ2-5; 15 bases are a match to TRBD2. V was clipped by 5 bases and J by 6 bases; unmatched bases: 4. This CDR3 is 15 amino acids long. From germline, CDR1 is SGHTA and CDR2 FQGTGA.

V and J are TRBV4-3 and TRBJ2-7; D possibly uses TRBD1 or TRBD2 (5 bases each). CDR3 size: 15 residues. V was trimmed by 4 bases and J by 2 bases, leaving 15 bases between them. The germline V gene has CDR1 LGHNA and CDR2 YSLEER. CDR3 region: CASSPGRDQPYEQYF. Here the CDR3 DNA reads TGCGCCAGCAGCCCCGGCCGGGACCAACCCTACGAGCAGTACTTC.

The rearrangement joins TRBV19 to TRBJ2-2; D uncertain. V dropped 6 bases and J dropped 8 bases, with 10 bases sitting between them. The CDR3 is 12 residues long. Germline assignment: CDR1 LNHDA and CDR2 SQIVND (reference sequence). This CDR3 reads CASRQPVGELFF. The CDR3 DNA reads TGTGCCAGTAGACAACCCGTTGGGGAGCTGTTTTTT.

V gene TRBV28 combines with J gene TRBJ1-2; possible D gene TRBD1, 6 bases. The CDR3 contains 14 residues. Trimming took 7 bases from V and 5 from J, leaving 17 bases between them. In germline, CDR1 is MDHEN, CDR2 SYDVKM. CDR3 amino acids: CASTQGRTAYGYTF. The DNA for the CDR3 is TGTGCCAGCACCCAGGGGCGGACAGCTTATGGCTACACCTTC.

The chain combines TRBV5-1 with TRBJ1-4; 11 bases match TRBD1. Trimming removed 4 bases from V and 5 bases from J; junction bases left unmatched: 4. The CDR3 sequence is 15 residues long. The germline V gene has CDR1 SGHRS and CDR2 YFSETQ. The CDR3 loop reads CASSGGQGVNEKLFF. The CDR3 DNA sequence: TGCGCCAGCAGCGGGGGACAGGGGGTCAATGAAAAACTGTTTTTT.

This clone was seen only a few times. The J gene is TRBJ2-2, the V gene TRBV28; 9 bases agree with TRBD1. Germline V gene data show CDR1 as MDHEN and CDR2 as SYDVKM. This CDR3 has 15 amino acids. J gave up 4 bases and V 3 bases, and 3 bases lay outside the gene matches. For the CDR3, the DNA is TGTGCCAGCAGTTTCCGGGACAGGGTCACCGGGGAGCTGTTTTTT. It specifies CASSFRDRVTGELFF. Complete variable domain (other parts from reference TRBV28 and TRBJ2-2): DVKVTQSSRYLVKRTGEKVFLECVQDMDHENMFWYRQDPGLGLRLIYFSYDVKMKEKGDIPEGYSVSREKKERFSLILESASTNQTSMYLCASSFRDRVTGELFFGEGSRLTVL.

J is TRBJ1-4 and V is TRBV7-2; perhaps TRBD1 as D (6 bases). The length of the CDR3 is 17 residues. Germline CDR1 reads SGHTA; CDR2 reads FQGNSA. V was trimmed by 0 bases and J by 4 bases, leaving 15 bases between them. In nucleotides, the CDR3 is TGTGCCAGCAGCTTAGCCGCCAGGGGACACGATAATGAAAAACTGTTTTTT. Translating it yields CASSLAARGHDNEKLFF. The full variable domain, its missing parts supplied by reference TRBV7-2 and TRBJ1-4, is GAGVSQSPSNKVTEKGKDVELRCDPISGHTALYWYRQSLGQGLEFLIYFQGNSAPDKSGLPSDRFSAERTGGSVSTLTIQRTQQEDSAVYLCASSLAARGHDNEKLFFGSGTQLSVL.

V is TRBV5-6 and J is TRBJ2-3; D is unclear. Germline CDR1 reads SGHDT; CDR2 reads YYEEEE. V was shortened by 0 bases and J by 0 bases, with 17 bases between the two germline ends. CDR3 length equals 18 residues. DNA of the CDR3: TGTGCCAGCAGCTTGGTCTTCCATCCAGCCGAGAGCACAGATACGCAGTATTTT. Residues: CASSLVFHPAESTDTQYF.

This clone was detected once. V and J are TRBV5-8 and TRBJ1-1; 8 bases match TRBD1. The V segment lost 0 bases and the J segment 11 bases; nucleotides outside the gene matches: 6. There are 13 residues in the CDR3. Per germline, CDR1 SGHTS and CDR2 YDEGEE. This CDR3 is CASSLAIHRGAFF. The CDR3, as DNA: TGTGCCAGCAGCTTGGCGATCCACAGGGGGGCTTTCTTT.

CDR3 region: CASSSSLAGWNEQFF. Written as DNA, the CDR3 is TGCGCCAGCAGCTCTTCGCTAGCGGGGTGGAATGAGCAGTTCTTC. V gene TRBV4-1 combines with J gene TRBJ2-1; TRBD2 matches at 9 bases. Unmatched junction bases numbered 9, after V lost 5 bases and J lost 7 bases. Germline V CDR1 and CDR2: MGHRA, YSYEKL. The CDR3 has 15 residues.

As DNA, the CDR3 is TGCGCCAGCGGGCCTCTCGCGACCGGGGAGCTGTTTTTT. Encoded protein: CASGPLATGELFF. The rearrangement uses TRBV5-1 and TRBJ2-2; D gene uncertain. The V gene's germline CDR1 is SGHRS and CDR2 YFSETQ. This CDR3 is 13 amino acids long. Trimming removed 7 bases at V and 5 bases at J, with 12 bases between.

Only a few counts were recorded for this clone. This chain links TRBV2 with TRBJ2-7; perhaps TRBD2 as D (6 bases). Trimming stripped 6 bases from V and 2 bases from J, with 8 bases between. Germline V gene sequence: CDR1 SNHLY, CDR2 FYNNEI. The CDR3 has 12 amino acids. CDR3 nucleotide sequence: TGTGCCAGCAGCGGAGGGACCTACGAGCAGTACTTC. It codes for CASSGGTYEQYF.

V and J are TRBV13 and TRBJ2-7; D is possibly TRBD1 (5 bases). With 7 bases removed from V and 0 bases from J, the gap between germline ends came to 10 bases. Looked up from germline, CDR1 is PRHDT and CDR2 is FYEKMQ (reference sequence). This CDR3 comprises 13 residues. The CDR3 nucleotides are TGTGCCAGCACCACAGGCGGCTCCTACGAGCAGTACTTC. Translation: CASTTGGSYEQYF. The entire variable domain, with the rest obtained from reference TRBV13 and TRBJ2-7, is as follows: AAGVIQSPRHLIKEKRETATLKCYPIPRHDTVYWYQQGPGQDPQFLISFYEKMQSDKGSIPDRFSAQQFSDYHSELNMSSLELGDSALYFCASTTGGSYEQYFGPGTRLTVT.

The J gene is TRBJ2-7, the V gene TRBV6-1, with a tentative D call TRBD2 (7 bases). Germline V lookup: CDR1 MNHNS, CDR2 SASEGT. Trimming shortened V by 5 bases and J by 3 bases, and 17 bases separated the two germline ends. This CDR3 comprises 15 residues. The CDR3 sequence is CASSILGGGGYEQYF. DNA of the CDR3: TGTGCCAGCAGTATACTTGGGGGAGGGGGCTACGAGCAGTACTTC.

This chain uses TRBV9 with TRBJ2-2; no firm D call. Germline V lookup: CDR1 SGDLS, CDR2 YYNGEE. This CDR3 is built from 12 residues. The ends were cut back, 6 bases at V and 5 bases at J, with 8 bases in the middle. As DNA, the CDR3 is TGTGCCAGCAATCCCCAAACCGGGGAGCTGTTTTTT. Protein: CASNPQTGELFF.

V is TRBV11-2 and J is TRBJ2-1; weak D call: TRBD1 (5 bases). The CDR3 covers 15 residues. Germline loops: CDR1 SGHAT, CDR2 FQNNGV. Trimming took 6 bases from V and 1 from J, leaving 13 bases between them. The CDR3 bases are TGTGCCAGCAGTCCTGTGCAGGGTTCCTACAATGAGCAGTTCTTC. Its protein is CASSPVQGSYNEQFF.

V and J are TRBV19 and TRBJ1-1; no clear D. This CDR3 spans 15 amino acids. Germline V gives CDR1 LNHDA, CDR2 SQIVND (reference sequence). V gave up 4 bases and J gave up 0 bases, with 12 bases separating them. As DNA, the CDR3 is TGTGCCAGTAGTAGCTCCAGGAATATGAACACTGAAGCTTTCTTT. It translates to CASSSSRNMNTEAFF.

The chain couples TRBV18 to TRBJ2-7; 9 nucleotides align to TRBD1. In germline, CDR1 is KGHSH, CDR2 LQKENI. The CDR3 covers 14 residues. The ends lost 4 bases at V and 2 bases at J; junction bases unmatched: 3. CDR3 loop: CASSLQGATYEQYF. In DNA form, the CDR3 reads TGTGCCAGCTCACTACAGGGGGCTACCTACGAGCAGTACTTC. The whole variable domain, filled in from reference TRBV18 and TRBJ2-7, reads NAGVMQNPRHLVRRRGQEARLRCSPMKGHSHVYWYRQLPEEGLKFMVYLQKENIIDESGMPKERFSAEFPKEGPSILRIQQVVRGDSAAYFCASSLQGATYEQYFGPGTRLTVT.